This T cell receptor (beta chain) was captured in a study of cytomegalovirus exposure and HLA in healthy donors. Study background: From some 190 million T cells, an earlier analysis saw roughly 100 million unique TCR beta sequences.

Study-level results: Analyzed later, most CMV-associated TCR beta chains appeared HLA-restricted.

This clone has more than one count but fewer than ten. Antigen specificity is unknown. Amplification used 60 Vbeta primers and 13 Jbeta primers. Generated by immunoSEQ multiplex PCR, the TCRdb table keeps only in-frame clones and is missing some. Among about 190,000 clones, 87% were seen once, and the ten largest hold over 1%. This receptor was taken from a man aged 25-40 years in good health and CMV-seronegative. The sample consisted of PBMCs.

CDR3 nucleotides: TGTGCCAGCAGTTTTCGGGGTACCTACGAGCAGTACTTC. Its translation: CASSFRGTYEQYF. V and J are TRBV28 and TRBJ2-7; D is perhaps TRBD2 (5 bases). Trimming pared 3 bases from V and 2 bases from J, leaving 8 bases between. Per the germline V gene, CDR1 is MDHEN and CDR2 is SYDVKM. The CDR3 runs to 13 residues. The variable domain in full, with the rest retrieved from reference TRBV28 and TRBJ2-7, is DVKVTQSSRYLVKRTGEKVFLECVQDMDHENMFWYRQDPGLGLRLIYFSYDVKMKEKGDIPEGYSVSREKKERFSLILESASTNQTSMYLCASSFRGTYEQYFGPGTRLTVT.